These 17 T cell receptor beta chains originate from one sample sequenced in a study of Graves' ophthalmopathy and Graves' hyperthyroidism (dated by TCRdb to the late 2010s). The run used an Illumina HiSeq 2000. For repertoire sequencing, the TCR beta CDR3 regions were amplified from RNA transcripts. The first round of RT-PCR was done with HTBI primers and the Qiagen OneStep RT-PCR kit, and was followed by a second round of multiplex PCR, then size selection and purification. The public reads were run again by TCRdb, first through fastp at Q25 and then through MiXCR, and only productive beta chains were kept. Rows merge per CDR3 protein into single entries with the most common DNA and genes. In all, the sample holds about 620,000 distinct CDR3 sequences, and approximately 22% of those were seen once. The ten largest clones capture around 6.5% of the sample. The specimen was peripheral blood. These TCRs come from a woman aged 18-29 years with stable Graves' hyperthyroidism. Some clones in this sample may be carry-over from other donors' samples. Donor details come from another sample of the same person, matched by shared clones.

In its sample, this clonotype was seen once. A much larger clone differs by one base, so this may be a read error. The rearrangement uses TRBV7-2 and TRBJ1-2, with 7 bases fitting TRBD1. From germline, CDR1 is SGHTA and CDR2 FQGNSA. The CDR3 loop spans 15 amino acids. CDR3 sequence: CASGLQTTGAYGYTF. DNA for the CDR3: TGTGCCAGCGGCTTACAAACTACAGGGGCCTATGGCTACACCTTC.

This clonotype was seen repeatedly, ten times or more. J is TRBJ2-7 and V is TRBV4-2, with 12 bases matching TRBD2. The germline gives CDR1 LGHNA, CDR2 YNFKEQ. J lost 0 bases, V lost 1 base, and 4 bases had no gene match. CDR3 length equals 17 residues. CDR3 in amino acids: CASSQATSGRNSYEQYF. For the CDR3, the DNA is TGTGCCAGCAGCCAAGCTACTAGCGGGAGGAACTCCTACGAGCAGTACTTC.

The table lists this clonotype with many counts. The CDR3 nucleotides read TGCGCCAGCAGCCCCGGGGGGACAGGGATGAACACTGAAGCTTTCTTT. Its protein product is CASSPGGTGMNTEAFF. V is TRBV5-1 and J is TRBJ1-1; the match to TRBD1 covers 9 bases. Germline lookup yields CDR1 SGHRS and CDR2 YFSETQ. The CDR3 totals 16 residues. Trimming took 4 bases from V and 0 from J; bases not matched to a gene: 7.

The CDR3 here is CASSTGEWSEQYF. The CDR3 bases are TGTGCCAGCTCGACAGGGGAATGGTCCGAGCAGTACTTC. The gene calls are TRBV19 and TRBJ2-7, with TRBD1 identical over 8 bases. Looked up from germline, CDR1 is LNHDA and CDR2 is SQIVND (reference sequence). CDR3 length equals 13 residues. V lost 9 bases to trimming and J lost 6 bases; unmatched junction nucleotides: 10. Together with reference TRBV19 and TRBJ2-7, the CDR3 gives the full variable domain: DGGITQSPKYLFRKEGQNVTLSCEQNLNHDAMYWYRQDPGQGLRLIYYSQIVNDFQKGDIAEGYSVSREKKESFPLTVTSAQKNPTAFYLCASSTGEWSEQYFGPGTRLTVT.

This clonotype occurred many times. The V and J genes are TRBV11-3 and TRBJ2-5; 7 bases agree with TRBD2. Germline assignment: CDR1 SGHNT and CDR2 YENEEA. V shed 5 bases, J shed 2 bases, and the junction held 8 bases outside the gene matches. CDR3 length: 15 amino acids. In DNA, the CDR3 is TGTGCCAGCAGCGAGGTCGCCGGGGGGCAAGAGACCCAGTACTTC. This codes for CASSEVAGGQETQYF.

This clonotype has a count of ten or more. The CDR3 coding sequence is TGTGCCAGCAGTTTATGGGCTAGCGGGAGCTACGAGCAGTACTTC. Amino acid sequence: CASSLWASGSYEQYF. V gene TRBV28 combines with J gene TRBJ2-7; 10 positions agree with TRBD2. This CDR3 comprises 15 residues. V was clipped by 0 bases and J by 3 bases; unmatched bases: 2. Germline CDR1 MDHEN, CDR2 SYDVKM.

The sample holds many counts of this clonotype. The J gene is TRBJ2-7, the V gene TRBV30, with a weak D call TRBD2 (5 bases). The CDR3 is made up of 15 amino acids. Germline V CDR1 and CDR2: GTSNPN, SVGIG (reference sequence). The ends were cut back, 2 bases at V and 1 base at J, with 15 bases in the middle. CDR3 protein: CAWSQGRHYSYEQYF. CDR3 sequence (DNA): TGTGCCTGGAGTCAAGGGAGACACTATTCCTACGAGCAGTACTTC.

Many counts were recorded for this clonotype. The chain has TRBV9 and TRBJ1-1; D uncertain. Trimming took 3 bases from V and 6 from J, leaving 12 bases between them. CDR1 and CDR2 from the germline V gene are SGDLS and YYNGEE. The CDR3 totals 13 residues. Here the CDR3 DNA reads TGTGCCAGCAGCGGGTTCCGGGGTCCTGAAGCTTTCTTT. Translation gives CASSGFRGPEAFF.

In this sample, this clonotype turned up a few times. The chain joins TRBV12-3 or TRBV12-4 to TRBJ2-5; D remains unclear. V was cut by 5 bases and J by 1 base, with 11 bases left in between. The CDR3 contains 14 residues. Written as DNA, the CDR3 is TGTGCCAGCAGTAGACGGCCCGCCCAAGAGACCCAGTACTTC. Its protein is CASSRRPAQETQYF.

J is TRBJ1-1 and V is TRBV9; a weak D match, TRBD1 (5 bases). This CDR3 is built from 16 residues. V lost 0 bases and J 5 bases, leaving 17 bases between the germline ends. Germline assignment: CDR1 SGDLS and CDR2 YYNGEE. The CDR3 loop is CASSVVAGGGNTEAFF. The CDR3 coding sequence is TGTGCCAGCAGCGTAGTCGCTGGGGGAGGGAATACTGAAGCTTTCTTT.

At least ten counts were recorded for this clonotype. Here the CDR3 reads CATSRDFETQYF. The CDR3 region has the DNA TGTGCCACCAGCAGAGATTTTGAGACCCAGTACTTC. J is TRBJ2-5 and V is TRBV15, with unresolved D. Trimming took off 0 bases at V and 5 bases at J, with 4 bases between the two ends. Looked up from germline, CDR1 is LNHNV and CDR2 is YYDKDF (reference sequence). CDR3 length: 12 residues.

This clonotype was picked up many times. The rearrangement joins TRBV27 to TRBJ1-2; TRBD1 is a possible D gene (5 bases). Germline V lookup: CDR1 MNHEY, CDR2 SMNVEV (reference sequence). The CDR3 covers 14 residues. Trimming removed 6 bases at V and 1 base at J, with 12 bases between. The CDR3 DNA is TGTGCCAGCAGAGACCAGGGAGGTAACTATGGCTACACCTTC. Protein sequence: CASRDQGGNYGYTF.

Only a few counts were recorded for this clonotype. This chain links TRBV6-2 or TRBV6-3 with TRBJ2-7; 8 bases agree with TRBD2. Unmatched junction bases numbered 12, after V lost 0 bases and J lost 5 bases. The CDR3 spans 17 residues. Germline CDR1 is MNHEY and CDR2 is SVGEGT. CDR3 nucleotides: TGTGCCAGCAGTTACTCGAGGAGTGGTCGGGAGGGGAACGAGCAGTACTTC. Amino acid sequence: CASSYSRSGREGNEQYF.

This clonotype was observed many times. The chain is built from TRBV7-8 and TRBJ1-1, with D possibly TRBD1 on 6 matching bases. V gave up 4 bases and J gave up 11 bases, with 26 bases separating them. This CDR3 contains 16 residues. Looked up from germline, CDR1 is SGHVS and CDR2 is FQNEAQ. The CDR3 DNA reads as TGTGCCAGCAGCTCCGGGGTAGGGACATTACCCTGGGTGGCTTTCTTT. Protein: CASSSGVGTLPWVAFF.

This clonotype was found many times. The V call is TRBV12-5, the J call TRBJ1-1; unclear D gene. Germline lookup yields CDR1 LGHNT and CDR2 FRNRAP. V lost 2 bases to trimming and J lost 3 bases, with 7 bases between them. The CDR3 has 13 amino acids. The CDR3 protein is CASGLLMDTEAFF. The CDR3 DNA is TGTGCTAGTGGTTTGCTAATGGACACTGAAGCTTTCTTT. The whole variable domain, filled in from reference TRBV12-5 and TRBJ1-1, reads DARVTQTPRHKVTEMGQEVTMRCQPILGHNTVFWYRQTMMQGLELLAYFRNRAPLDDSGMPKDRFSAEMPDATLATLKIQPSEPRDSAVYFCASGLLMDTEAFFGQGTRLTVV.

This clonotype was observed a single time. The junction departs from the called germline gene at one end, perhaps through a read error. DNA for the CDR3: TGTGCCAGCAACCAAGAGGTCGGTTGGGACACAACCTTCTCCAACTATGGCTACACCTTC. This encodes CASNQEVGWDTTFSNYGYTF. The chain is built from TRBV3-1 and TRBJ1-2; possible D gene TRBD1, 6 bases. Germline-derived CDR1 and CDR2 are LGHDT and YNNKEL (reference sequence). The CDR3 runs 20 residues.

In this sample, this clonotype turned up many times. CDR3 loop: CASMEVSEQYF. The DNA of the CDR3 is TGTGCCAGCATGGAGGTCTCCGAGCAGTACTTC. The gene calls are TRBV2 and TRBJ2-7; D is perhaps TRBD2 (5 bases). CDR3 length: 11 amino acids. Trimming shortened V by 7 bases and J by 6 bases, and 10 bases separated the two germline ends. Per germline, CDR1 SNHLY and CDR2 FYNNEI.